The 11 T cell receptor beta chains given below trace back to one sample, sequenced in a study of cytomegalovirus exposure and HLA in healthy donors. This PCR relied on a set of 60 Vbeta primers and 13 Jbeta primers. This table comes from immunoSEQ multiplex PCR, and its TCRdb copy is limited to in-frame clones, with some not included. There are approximately 50,000 clones in the sample; over 70% occur only once, and 8.1% lies in the top ten. Sequenced: PBMCs. The receptors were gathered from a young man in good health and CMV-seropositive.

The rearrangement links TRBV9 to TRBJ1-5; 8 positions agree with TRBD1. There are 13 residues in the CDR3. Germline lookup yields CDR1 SGDLS and CDR2 YYNGEE. Trimming took 7 bases from V and 6 from J; bases not matched to a gene: 6. The CDR3 nucleotides read TGTGCCAGCGGACAGGGTTCGACTCAGCCCCAGCATTTT. Translating it yields CASGQGSTQPQHF.

This clone has only one observation. This chain uses TRBV11-3 with TRBJ2-5; TRBD1 might be the D (6 bases). The germline gives CDR1 SGHNT, CDR2 YENEEA. The V gene lost 1 base and the J gene lost 4 bases, with 7 bases spanning the gap. The CDR3 is 13 residues long. CDR3 in DNA: TGTGCCAGCAGCTTAGGCAGGGGAGAGACCCAGTACTTC. Residues: CASSLGRGETQYF.

The chain links TRBV9 to TRBJ2-7, with D perhaps TRBD1 (6 bases). The CDR3 is 13 residues long. Germline CDR1 SGDLS, CDR2 YYNGEE. Trimming took 3 bases from V and 2 from J, leaving 9 bases between them. CDR3 sequence reads: CASSGGPTYEQYF. CDR3 nucleotides: TGTGCCAGCAGCGGGGGGCCCACCTACGAGCAGTACTTC.

This clone was seen once. V usage is TRBV5-4 and J usage is TRBJ1-4; D unresolved. Per germline, CDR1 SGHNT and CDR2 YYREEE (reference sequence). V lost 0 bases to trimming and J lost 6 bases, with 9 bases between them. The CDR3 is 14 residues long. CDR3 region: CASSLEGGYEKLFF. CDR3 nucleotide sequence: TGTGCCAGCAGCTTGGAGGGCGGGTATGAAAAACTGTTTTTT.

The chain employs TRBV30 and TRBJ1-1, with a tentative D call TRBD1 (5 bases). The V gene lost 0 bases and the J gene lost 8 bases, with 13 bases spanning the gap. The CDR3 is 13 residues long. Per germline, CDR1 GTSNPN and CDR2 SVGIG (reference sequence). The CDR3 region has the DNA TGTGCCTGGAGTGTGTACGGGGGAGGGGAAGCTTTCTTT. Protein product: CAWSVYGGGEAFF. Full variable domain (outside the CDR3, taken from reference TRBV30 and TRBJ1-1): SQTIHQWPATLVQPVGSPLSLECTVEGTSNPNLYWYRQAAGRGLQLLFYSVGIGQISSEVPQNLSASRPQDRQFILSSKKLLLSDSGFYLCAWSVYGGGEAFFGQGTRLTVV.

This chain joins TRBV7-9 and TRBJ2-3; TRBD2 matches at 12 bases. The CDR3 runs to 17 residues. V was pared by 5 bases and J by 5 bases, with 11 bases of the junction left unmatched. Germline lookup yields CDR1 SEHNR and CDR2 FQNEAQ (reference sequence). The CDR3 sequence: CASSRDLAGGRGDTQYF. The CDR3 DNA reads TGTGCCAGCAGCCGGGACCTAGCGGGGGGGCGGGGAGATACGCAGTATTTT. Using reference TRBV7-9 and TRBJ2-3 for the parts outside the CDR3, the full variable domain is DTGVSQNPRHKITKRGQNVTFRCDPISEHNRLYWYRQTLGQGPEFLTYFQNEAQLEKSRLLSDRFSAERPKGSFSTLEIQRTEQGDSAMYLCASSRDLAGGRGDTQYFGPGTRLTVL.

Regarding this clone: Other nucleotide sequences from this sample produce the same CDR3. The chain links TRBV20-1 to TRBJ2-3, with D unresolved. This CDR3 is 11 amino acids long. V lost 6 bases to trimming and J lost 5 bases, with 9 bases between them. Germline-derived CDR1 and CDR2 are DFQATT and SNEGSKA (reference sequence). Here the CDR3 reads CSALRIDTQYF. DNA for the CDR3: TGCAGTGCCCTGCGTATAGATACGCAGTATTTT.

The V gene is TRBV6-1, the J gene TRBJ2-4; D is perhaps TRBD2 (5 bases). The V gene's germline CDR1 is MNHNS and CDR2 SASEGT. Trimming took 7 bases from V and 2 from J, leaving 12 bases between them. This CDR3 comprises 14 residues. CDR3 amino acids: CASIGGGTKNIQYF. CDR3 DNA: TGTGCCAGCATCGGAGGTGGGACCAAAAACATTCAGTACTTC.

The CDR3 reads CSAPLRGGPYNEQFF. In nucleotides, the CDR3 is TGCAGCGCTCCTCTTCGGGGGGGACCCTACAATGAGCAGTTCTTC. V gene TRBV29-1 combines with J gene TRBJ2-1; TRBD2 matches at 8 bases. The CDR3 has 15 residues. The V and J ends lost 7 bases and 2 bases, in that order; junction bases with no gene match: 10. From germline, CDR1 is SQVTM and CDR2 ANQGSEA.

This chain links TRBV14 with TRBJ1-1; TRBD1 might be the D (5 bases). Between the trimmed V and J ends, which lost 5 bases and 5 bases, there was a span of 18 bases. The germline CDR1 and CDR2 sequences are SGHDN and FVKESK. The CDR3 contains 15 residues. The CDR3 protein is CASSANPGRRTEAFF. CDR3 DNA sequence: TGTGCCAGCAGCGCCAACCCAGGGAGGCGAACTGAAGCTTTCTTT.

The chain is built from TRBV5-5 and TRBJ2-3; 8 bases agree with TRBD2. Germline loops: CDR1 SGHKS, CDR2 YYEKEE (reference sequence). This CDR3 region has 15 residues. With V trimmed by 2 bases and J by 2 bases, 4 bases remained unmatched. CDR3 in amino acids: CASSFGGGTTDTQYF. CDR3 nucleotide sequence: TGTGCCAGCAGCTTCGGCGGGGGGACCACAGATACGCAGTATTTT. Supplemented by reference TRBV5-5 and TRBJ2-3, the full variable domain reads DAGVTQSPTHLIKTRGQQVTLRCSPISGHKSVSWYQQVLGQGPQFIFQYYEKEERGRGNFPDRFSARQFPNYSSELNVNALLLGDSALYLCASSFGGGTTDTQYFGPGTRLTVL.